These 2 T cell receptor beta chains came from one sample sequenced in a study of shared clonotypes between healthy human individuals. Naive CD8 populations comprised CD45RO-negative cells positively selected for CCR7, excluding terminally differentiated effector memory CD45RA+ cells. Here immunoSEQ multiplex PCR was the method, and the copy in TCRdb shows in-frame clones only, minus some. The sample holds about 750,000 clones, 92% seen once. The sample comprised naive CD8+ T cells sorted from blood. These receptors all come from a man younger than 40 in good health.

CDR3 amino acids: CATSRDGVGEGSYEQYF. In DNA form, the CDR3 reads TGTGCCACCAGCAGAGACGGGGTAGGCGAGGGCTCCTACGAGCAGTACTTC. The chain recombines TRBV15 with TRBJ2-7; D possibly corresponds to TRBD2 (5 bases). V dropped 0 bases and J dropped 0 bases, with 15 bases sitting between them. This CDR3 spans 17 amino acids. Germline V gene lookup returns CDR1 LNHNV and CDR2 YYDKDF (reference sequence).

This clone showed up just a few times. This chain links TRBV28 with TRBJ1-4; 8 bases are shared with TRBD1. V lost 2 bases and J lost 14; bases outside the gene matches: 13. Germline V gene lookup returns CDR1 MDHEN and CDR2 SYDVKM. The CDR3 totals 15 residues. The CDR3 loop reads CASSLRGQDRSRLFF. The CDR3 region has the DNA TGTGCCAGCAGTTTAAGGGGACAGGACAGAAGTCGGCTGTTTTTT.